Listed below are T cell receptor beta chains from one sample, sequenced in a study of T cells in Graves' hyperthyroidism and ophthalmopathy. TCRdb recomputed calls from the multiplex PCR reads with MiXCR, one row per CDR3 protein. Of approximately 400,000 distinct CDR3 sequences listed, around 16% are singletons. The source material was blood. The receptors were sampled from a woman between 18 and 30 years old with Graves' hyperthyroidism. Both conserved end residues are part of each CDR3. A D gene is named only where the DNA matches it firmly. Expanded clones are given a class, and other clones once, few, many or no size at all.

abundance	v_gene	d_gene	j_gene	CDR3nt	CDR3aa
many	TRBV24-1	.	TRBJ2-5	TGTGCCACCAGTGATTTGGGGCCCTCCCATGGGGCCCAGTACTTC	CATSDLGPSHGAQYF
.	TRBV5-1	.	TRBJ2-2	TGCGCCAGCAGCGAAGGACGGTTGAACACCGGGGAGCTGTTTTTT	CASSEGRLNTGELFF
.	TRBV5-6	.	TRBJ2-4	TGTGCCAGCAGCCCGGCCCTGGCCAAAAACATTCAGTACTTC	CASSPALAKNIQYF
.	TRBV7-2	TRBD2	TRBJ2-5	TGTGCCAGCAGCCAAACCGGGACTAGCGGGGGGTACAAAGAGACCCAGTACTTC	CASSQTGTSGGYKETQYF
many	TRBV12-3/TRBV12-4	.	TRBJ1-1	TGTGCCAGCAGTTTAAGTAGGGAATTGTACACTGAAGCTTTCTTT	CASSLSRELYTEAFF
.	TRBV4-1	.	TRBJ1-6	TGCGCCAGCAGCCAATGGGGATGGACGGAATATAATTCACCCCTCCACTTT	CASSQWGWTEYNSPLHF
few	TRBV20-1	.	TRBJ2-7	TGCAGTGGGATGGGCTTAGGGTGGTACGAGCAGTACTTC	CSGMGLGWYEQYF
.	TRBV4-2	TRBD2	TRBJ2-7	TGTGCCAGCAGCCGGGAAACTAGCGGGGGGACCTACGAGCAGTACTTC	CASSRETSGGTYEQYF
many	TRBV20-1	TRBD2	TRBJ2-1	TGCAGTGCTAGAGAGCGGTGGACTAGCGGAGTCTACAATGAGCAGTTCTTC	CSARERWTSGVYNEQFF
many	TRBV7-6	.	TRBJ1-1	TGTGCCAGCAGCTTAGCCGTATCTCGAGGGGCCAGAACTAACACTGAAGCTTTCTTT	CASSLAVSRGARTNTEAFF
many	TRBV12-3/TRBV12-4	.	TRBJ1-1	TGTGCCAGCAGTGCCGGGACACTCACCATGAACACTGAAGCTTTCTTT	CASSAGTLTMNTEAFF
many	TRBV18	.	TRBJ1-2	TGTGCCAGCTCAGACCGGGACTCCAACTATGGCTACACCTTC	CASSDRDSNYGYTF
many	TRBV2	TRBD2	TRBJ2-3	TGTGCCAGCAGTGAACAGGGACTAGGCACAGATACGCAGTATTTT	CASSEQGLGTDTQYF
many	TRBV12-3/TRBV12-4	.	TRBJ2-3	TGTGCCAGCAGTTTAATGGGACCCCTTAACGCCGATACGCAGTATTTT	CASSLMGPLNADTQYF
many	TRBV20-1	TRBD1	TRBJ1-1	TGCAGTGCTAGAGAGGGGGACAGGTACACTGAAGCTTTCTTT	CSAREGDRYTEAFF
many	TRBV7-8	TRBD2	TRBJ2-7	TGTGCCAGCAGCTTAGCGCTAGCGGGAGCGTATTACGAGCAGTACTTC	CASSLALAGAYYEQYF
many	TRBV20-1	TRBD1	TRBJ1-1	TGCAGTGCTAGAGATGGGACAGGGGGCAGGAACACTGAAGCTTTCTTT	CSARDGTGGRNTEAFF
many	TRBV7-9	TRBD1	TRBJ1-2	TGTGCCAGCAGCTCGACAGGGAACAGTCAAGCTAAGGGCTACACCTTC	CASSSTGNSQAKGYTF
once	TRBV2	.	TRBJ2-3	TGTGCCAGCAGTTACTCTTTGCGGAAACTCACAGATACGCAGTATTTT	CASSYSLRKLTDTQYF
many	TRBV29-1	.	TRBJ2-1	TGCAGCGTTCTTTCCCAGGGCAGGGCTTACAATGAGCAGTTCTTC	CSVLSQGRAYNEQFF
many	TRBV2	TRBD2	TRBJ2-5	TGTGCCAGCAGTCCGCGGACTAGCGGGGTCTCAGAGACCCAGTACTTC	CASSPRTSGVSETQYF
few	TRBV6-6	.	TRBJ2-7	TGTGCCAGCAGTTACGACGGGATCATCTACGAGCAGTACTTC	CASSYDGIIYEQYF
.	TRBV2	TRBD2	TRBJ2-1	TGTGCCAGCACTAGGGGACTAGCGATCCGGTATGAGCAGTTCTTC	CASTRGLAIRYEQFF